The next 13 T cell receptor beta chains were all read from a single sample in a study of CD8 T cells in Susac syndrome. A quantity of about 0.45 to 1 ug RNA underwent reverse transcription using random hexamers. TCRdb ran MiXCR on the immunoSEQ multiplex PCR reads and lists one entry per CDR3 protein. The data contain some 400,000 distinct CDR3 sequences, roughly 85% of them singletons. The sample consisted of CD8+ T cells from PBMCs. The receptors were gathered from a human donor with multiple sclerosis.

The chain joins TRBV7-8 to TRBJ2-7, with 9 bases matching TRBD1. Trimming removed 6 bases from V and 3 bases from J; junction bases left unmatched: 18. The CDR3 runs to 18 residues. CDR1 SGHVS and CDR2 FQNEAQ come from the germline V gene. The CDR3 loop is CASRLTALATGGFYEQYF. Written as DNA, the CDR3 is TGTGCCAGCAGATTGACGGCGTTGGCAACAGGGGGCTTCTACGAGCAGTACTTC.

The chain joins TRBV20-1 to TRBJ2-7; 7 nucleotides agree with TRBD2. With 5 bases clipped from V and 2 bases from J, the junction kept 6 bases outside the gene matches. The CDR3 sequence is 13 residues long. Germline values: CDR1 DFQATT, CDR2 SNEGSKA (reference sequence). This chain's CDR3 is CSALTSEAYEQYF. The CDR3 DNA follows: TGCAGTGCTTTAACTAGCGAAGCCTACGAGCAGTACTTC.

The CDR3 coding sequence is TGTGCCAGCAGTTTGGGCACCGTTGGGGGGGAGCAGTACTTC. This sequence encodes CASSLGTVGGEQYF. The chain couples TRBV27 to TRBJ2-7; D may be TRBD2 (6 bases). Germline CDR1 and CDR2: MNHEY and SMNVEV (reference sequence). V was pared by 3 bases and J by 7 bases, with 16 bases between. This CDR3 contains 14 residues.

V gene TRBV12-3 or TRBV12-4 combines with J gene TRBJ2-6, with D tentatively TRBD1 (6 bases). The CDR3 spans 18 residues. The ends were cut back, 3 bases at V and 0 bases at J, with 15 bases in the middle. Written as DNA, the CDR3 is TGTGCCAGCAGTTTCTTCACAGGGCACCGCTCTGGGGCCAACGTCCTGACTTTC. Its protein product is CASSFFTGHRSGANVLTF.

V gene TRBV27 combines with J gene TRBJ1-5; 10 nucleotides line up with TRBD1. CDR1 is MNHEY, CDR2 SMNVEV, per germline (reference sequence). The V and J ends lost 0 bases and 4 bases, in that order; junction bases with no gene match: 3. This CDR3 has 16 amino acids. The CDR3 region has the DNA TGTGCCAGCAGTTTATCGGGACAGGGGATTAATCAGCCCCAGCATTTT. It is translated as CASSLSGQGINQPQHF.

This clonotype was counted a single time. The chain recombines TRBV28 with TRBJ2-1; no clear D gene. With 7 bases removed from V and 4 bases from J, the gap between germline ends came to 14 bases. CDR3 size: 14 residues. The germline V gene has CDR1 MDHEN and CDR2 SYDVKM. The CDR3 bases are TGTGCCAGCACCCCGGTCCTTGGGTACAATGAGCAGTTCTTC. Its translation is CASTPVLGYNEQFF.

The sample holds one count of this clonotype. In DNA, the CDR3 is TGTGCCAGCAGCTTAGGTGTACAAAGCTCCTACGAGCAGTACTTC. Protein sequence: CASSLGVQSSYEQYF. The J gene is TRBJ2-7, the V gene TRBV13, with D unresolved. Trimming pared 0 bases from V and 0 bases from J, leaving 9 bases between. The CDR3 is 15 residues long. Germline V lookup: CDR1 PRHDT, CDR2 FYEKMQ (reference sequence).

This clonotype was found once. This chain links TRBV7-8 with TRBJ2-1; D uncertain. CDR3 length equals 14 residues. V was shortened by 3 bases and J by 0 bases, with 6 bases between the two germline ends. CDR1 and CDR2 (germline): SGHVS, FQNEAQ. This chain's CDR3 is CASSLDHSYNEQFF. In DNA, the CDR3 is TGTGCCAGCAGCTTGGACCACTCCTACAATGAGCAGTTCTTC.

This clonotype was observed a single time. This chain joins TRBV28 and TRBJ2-5, with D possibly being TRBD1 (6 bases). V lost 5 bases, J lost 2 bases, and 18 bases lay in between. Germline CDR1 MDHEN, CDR2 SYDVKM. The CDR3 contains 16 residues. The DNA for the CDR3 is TGTGCCAGCAGTGGAAACCGGGACACTGGACAAGAGACCCAGTACTTC. Its translation is CASSGNRDTGQETQYF.

The J gene is TRBJ2-7, the V gene TRBV2; D is ambiguous. CDR1 SNHLY and CDR2 FYNNEI come from the germline V gene. This CDR3 contains 12 residues. With 6 bases removed from V and 4 bases from J, the gap between germline ends came to 10 bases. In nucleotides, the CDR3 is TGTGCCAGCAGGAGGCTTGCTTACGAGCAGTACTTC. It codes for CASRRLAYEQYF.

V is TRBV30 and J is TRBJ1-2; 8 bases map to TRBD1. Germline V CDR1 and CDR2: GTSNPN, SVGIG (reference sequence). The trim removed 3 bases at V and 5 bases at J, leaving 8 bases unmatched. CDR3 length equals 14 residues. Written as DNA, the CDR3 is TGTGCCTGGAGCACCGGACAGGGTTTATATGGCTACACCTTC. Translated, it gives CAWSTGQGLYGYTF.

The genes are TRBV6-1 and TRBJ1-5; possible D gene TRBD1, 6 bases. V was trimmed by 8 bases and J by 5 bases, leaving 28 bases between them. Germline V gene data show CDR1 as MNHNS and CDR2 as SASEGT. CDR3 length: 18 residues. CDR3 sequence: CASSQKGNRVNSDQPQHF. CDR3 in DNA: TGTGCCAGCTCTCAAAAAGGAAACAGGGTGAACAGTGATCAGCCCCAGCATTTT.

The chain has TRBV7-9 and TRBJ1-2; 9 nucleotides match TRBD1. CDR1 is SEHNR, CDR2 FQNEAQ, per germline (reference sequence). The V gene end was trimmed by 4 bases and the J gene end by 6 bases; junction bases not matched to a gene: 3. The CDR3 length is 13 residues. The CDR3 coding sequence is TGTGCCAGCAGCTCACAGGGGGCGGATGGCTACACCTTC. Translating gives CASSSQGADGYTF. Supplemented by reference TRBV7-9 and TRBJ1-2, the full variable domain reads DTGVSQNPRHKITKRGQNVTFRCDPISEHNRLYWYRQTLGQGPEFLTYFQNEAQLEKSRLLSDRFSAERPKGSFSTLEIQRTEQGDSAMYLCASSSQGADGYTFGSGTRLTVV.